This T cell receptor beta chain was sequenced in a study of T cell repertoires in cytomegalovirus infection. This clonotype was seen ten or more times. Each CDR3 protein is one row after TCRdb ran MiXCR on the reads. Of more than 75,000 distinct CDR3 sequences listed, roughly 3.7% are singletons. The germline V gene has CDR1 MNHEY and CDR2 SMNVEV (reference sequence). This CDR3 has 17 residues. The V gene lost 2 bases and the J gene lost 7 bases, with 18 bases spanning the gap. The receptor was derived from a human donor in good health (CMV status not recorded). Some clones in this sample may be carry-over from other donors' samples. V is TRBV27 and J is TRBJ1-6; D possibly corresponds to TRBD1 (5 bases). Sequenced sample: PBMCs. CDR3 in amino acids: CASSLGGMGGANSPLHF. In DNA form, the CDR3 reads TGTGCCAGCAGTTTAGGGGGAATGGGGGGTGCGAATTCACCCCTCCACTTT.